A selection of T cell receptor beta chains follows, all from one sample in a study of Ad26.COV2.S vaccination and SARS-CoV-2 variants. Clones were sequenced by immunoSEQ multiplex PCR, and TCRdb holds only the in-frame ones, with some missing. The sample records some 180,000 clones, roughly 89% being singletons. The sequences come from peripheral blood, collected after recovery from COVID-19. Receptors were obtained from a human donor who had recovered from COVID-19. Both conserved end residues are part of each CDR3. D genes are given only for firm matches. Size values are once, few and many counts, or a class for expanded clones, and some rows have none.

size: .; V: TRBV9; D: .; J: TRBJ1-3; CDR3: CASSVSGAAYDSGNTIYF; DNA: TGTGCCAGCAGCGTGTCCGGGGCGGCGTACGACTCTGGAAACACCATATATTTT
size: .; V: TRBV2; D: .; J: TRBJ1-5; CDR3: CASWTGLGVQPQHF; DNA: TGTGCCAGCTGGACGGGCCTAGGGGTACAGCCCCAGCATTTT
size: .; V: TRBV29-1; D: .; J: TRBJ1-1; CDR3: CSVDDSLMNTEAFF; DNA: TGCAGCGTCGATGACAGCCTCATGAACACTGAAGCTTTCTTT
size: .; V: TRBV7-3; D: TRBD1; J: TRBJ2-5; CDR3: CASSLISGGSIRGSSESYGTQYF; DNA: TGTGCCAGCAGCTTAATATCAGGGGGCTCGATTCGTGGGAGTTCGGAGTCCTACGGGACCCAGTACTTC
size: .; V: TRBV2; D: .; J: TRBJ2-7; CDR3: CASSDPSVYEQYF; DNA: TGTGCCAGCAGTGACCCCTCCGTGTACGAGCAGTACTTC
size: .; V: TRBV28; D: .; J: TRBJ1-6; CDR3: CASSLAGRRDSPLHF; DNA: TGTGCCAGCAGTTTGGCAGGCCGCCGGGATTCACCCCTCCACTTT
size: .; V: TRBV4-1; D: .; J: TRBJ2-3; CDR3: CASSQPQTSLLDTQYF; DNA: TGCGCCAGCAGCCAACCCCAGACTAGTCTATTGGATACGCAGTATTTT
size: .; V: TRBV24-1; D: .; J: TRBJ1-3; CDR3: CATSDLAGIGNTIYF; DNA: TGTGCCACCAGTGATTTAGCAGGGATCGGAAACACCATATATTTT
size: .; V: TRBV3-1/TRBV3-2; D: TRBD1; J: TRBJ1-6; CDR3: CASSQVGTGDSPLHF; DNA: TGTGCCAGCAGCCAAGTGGGGACAGGGGATTCACCCCTCCACTTT
size: .; V: TRBV5-4; D: TRBD2; J: TRBJ2-3; CDR3: CASSLGLAGVSTDTQYF; DNA: TGTGCCAGCAGCTTGGGACTAGCGGGGGTTTCCACAGATACGCAGTATTTT
size: .; V: TRBV2; D: .; J: TRBJ2-5; CDR3: CASNPRGAVTQYF; DNA: TGTGCCAGCAACCCGAGGGGGGCGGTGACCCAGTACTTC
size: .; V: TRBV5-8; D: .; J: TRBJ1-5; CDR3: CASSLAGYPNQPQHF; DNA: TGTGCCAGCAGCTTGGCCGGCTATCCCAATCAGCCCCAGCATTTT
size: .; V: TRBV5-6; D: .; J: TRBJ2-1; CDR3: CASSLDYNEQFF; DNA: TGTGCCAGCAGCTTGGATTACAATGAGCAGTTCTTC
size: few; V: TRBV10-3; D: TRBD1; J: TRBJ1-1; CDR3: CAISDALGTGVEAFF; DNA: TGTGCCATCAGTGATGCGTTGGGGACAGGGGTGGAGGCTTTCTTT
size: .; V: TRBV2; D: TRBD1; J: TRBJ1-4; CDR3: CASSLSRGNSEKLFF; DNA: TGTGCCAGCAGTTTATCCAGGGGGAATAGTGAAAAACTGTTTTTT
size: few; V: TRBV5-1; D: .; J: TRBJ2-1; CDR3: CASSMHQAYNEQFF; DNA: TGCGCCAGCAGCATGCACCAGGCCTACAATGAGCAGTTCTTC
size: .; V: TRBV9; D: TRBD1; J: TRBJ1-1; CDR3: CASSPGQGRPEAFF; DNA: TGTGCCAGCAGCCCTGGACAGGGTCGGCCTGAAGCTTTCTTT
size: .; V: TRBV7-9; D: TRBD2; J: TRBJ2-1; CDR3: CASSLWREVNEQFF; DNA: TGTGCCAGCAGCTTATGGCGGGAGGTAAATGAGCAGTTCTTC
size: once; V: TRBV27; D: TRBD1; J: TRBJ2-7; CDR3: CASSLTGYHEQYF; DNA: TGTGCCAGCAGTTTGACAGGGTACCACGAGCAGTACTTC
size: .; V: TRBV5-1; D: TRBD1; J: TRBJ1-1; CDR3: CASSWGTAMNTEAFF; DNA: TGCGCCAGCAGCTGGGGGACAGCAATGAACACTGAAGCTTTCTTT